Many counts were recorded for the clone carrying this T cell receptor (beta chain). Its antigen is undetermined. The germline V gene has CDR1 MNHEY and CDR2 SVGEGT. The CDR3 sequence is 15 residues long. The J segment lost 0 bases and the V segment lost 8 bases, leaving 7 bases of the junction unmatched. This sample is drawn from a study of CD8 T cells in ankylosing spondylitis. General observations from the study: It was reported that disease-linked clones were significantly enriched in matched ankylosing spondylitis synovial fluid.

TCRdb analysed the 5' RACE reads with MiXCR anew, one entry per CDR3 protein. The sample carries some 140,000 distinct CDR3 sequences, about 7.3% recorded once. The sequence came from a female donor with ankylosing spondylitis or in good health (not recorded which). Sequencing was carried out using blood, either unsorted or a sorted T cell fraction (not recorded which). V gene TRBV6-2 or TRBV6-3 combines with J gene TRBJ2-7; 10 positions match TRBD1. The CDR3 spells CASGQGVVSSYEQYF. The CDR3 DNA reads TGTGCCAGCGGACAGGGGGTCGTGAGCTCCTACGAGCAGTACTTC.